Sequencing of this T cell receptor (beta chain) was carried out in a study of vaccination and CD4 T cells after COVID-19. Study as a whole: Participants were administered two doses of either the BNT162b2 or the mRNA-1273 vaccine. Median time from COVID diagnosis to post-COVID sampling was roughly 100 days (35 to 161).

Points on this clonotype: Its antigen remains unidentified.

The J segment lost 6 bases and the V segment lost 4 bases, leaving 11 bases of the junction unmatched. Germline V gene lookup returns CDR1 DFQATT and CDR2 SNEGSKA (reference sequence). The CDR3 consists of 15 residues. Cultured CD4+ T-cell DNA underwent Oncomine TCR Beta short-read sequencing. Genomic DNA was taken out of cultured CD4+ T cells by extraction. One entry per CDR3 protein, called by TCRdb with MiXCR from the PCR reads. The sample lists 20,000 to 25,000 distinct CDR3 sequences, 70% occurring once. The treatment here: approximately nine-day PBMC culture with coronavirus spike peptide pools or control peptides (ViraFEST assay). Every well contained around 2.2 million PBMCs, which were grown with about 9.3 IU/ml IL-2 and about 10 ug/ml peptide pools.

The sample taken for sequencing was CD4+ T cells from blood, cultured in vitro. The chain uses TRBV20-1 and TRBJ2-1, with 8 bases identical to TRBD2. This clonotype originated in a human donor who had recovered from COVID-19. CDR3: CSATKTSGGGNEQFF. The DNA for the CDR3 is TGCAGTGCTACCAAAACTAGCGGTGGGGGCAATGAGCAGTTCTTC.